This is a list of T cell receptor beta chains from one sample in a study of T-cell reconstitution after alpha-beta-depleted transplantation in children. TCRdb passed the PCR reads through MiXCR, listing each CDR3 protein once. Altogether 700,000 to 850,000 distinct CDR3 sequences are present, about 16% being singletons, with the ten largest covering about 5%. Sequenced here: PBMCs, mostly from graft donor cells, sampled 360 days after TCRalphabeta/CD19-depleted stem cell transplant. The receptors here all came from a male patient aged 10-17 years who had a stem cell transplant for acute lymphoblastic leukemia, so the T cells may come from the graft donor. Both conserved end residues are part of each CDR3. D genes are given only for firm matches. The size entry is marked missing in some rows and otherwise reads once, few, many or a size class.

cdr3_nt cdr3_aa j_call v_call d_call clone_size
TGCAGCGTTTCGGGACAGGGGTCTGAAGCTTTCTTT CSVSGQGSEAFF TRBJ1-1 TRBV29-1 TRBD1 few
TGCAGTGCTAGGGACGACGACAGGCCCAATCAGCCCCAGCATTTT CSARDDDRPNQPQHF TRBJ1-5 TRBV20-1 . .
TGTGCCAGCAGGGGACTAGCGGGAGCCAATGAGCAGTTCTTC CASRGLAGANEQFF TRBJ2-1 TRBV12-3/TRBV12-4 TRBD2 .
TGCGCCAGCAGCTTGGCCGTAGGGGGCGCGAAAAGAAATGAGCAGTTCTTC CASSLAVGGAKRNEQFF TRBJ2-1 TRBV5-1 TRBD1 few
TGCGCCAGCACCTTCGGGACAGGGGGAGACAATGAGCAGTTCTTC CASTFGTGGDNEQFF TRBJ2-1 TRBV5-1 TRBD1 many
TGTGCCAGTAGTATTAAGCAGTTCCAAGAGACCCAGTACTTC CASSIKQFQETQYF TRBJ2-5 TRBV19 . .
TGTGCCAGCAGCCCAACGGGACAGCGAAACCAGCCCCAGCATTTT CASSPTGQRNQPQHF TRBJ1-5 TRBV7-6 TRBD1 .
TGCGCCAGCAGCTTGGGAACCTGGACAGGGGAAAGTCAGCCCCAGCATTTT CASSLGTWTGESQPQHF TRBJ1-5 TRBV5-1 TRBD1 .
TGTGCCACCAGCAGAGCGGGGAGGACAGATACGCAGTATTTT CATSRAGRTDTQYF TRBJ2-3 TRBV15 . .
TGTGCCAGCAGCTCCCCCTCTAACGGGAAGGTCGCAGATACGCAGTATTTT CASSSPSNGKVADTQYF TRBJ2-3 TRBV7-2 . .
TGCGCCAGCACCTTGCACTCTAGCACAGATACGCAGTATTTT CASTLHSSTDTQYF TRBJ2-3 TRBV5-1 . many
TGTGCCTCCGTGGCGGTCAGTGAGCAGTTCTTC CASVAVSEQFF TRBJ2-1 TRBV25-1 . few
TGTGCCAGCAGCCAAGAAGTCCGCGGAGAGACCCAGTACTTC CASSQEVRGETQYF TRBJ2-5 TRBV4-2 . few
TGTGCCAGCAGCCCTCTAATGAACCTACCCTATGGCTACACCTTC CASSPLMNLPYGYTF TRBJ1-2 TRBV7-9 . few
TGTGCCAGCAGCCACAGGGGATCAGACTATGGCTACACCTTC CASSHRGSDYGYTF TRBJ1-2 TRBV7-9 TRBD1 .
TGTGCCAGCAGCCCTAATATGGTACCCTACGAGCAGTACTTC CASSPNMVPYEQYF TRBJ2-7 TRBV7-6 . few
TGTGCCAGCAGATTCGACGGGACAGGGAATGAAAAACTGTTTTTT CASRFDGTGNEKLFF TRBJ1-4 TRBV12-3/TRBV12-4 TRBD1 .
TGCGCCAGCACCTCCTTAGCGGGAGGGGCTGGGGCCAACGTCCTGACTTTC CASTSLAGGAGANVLTF TRBJ2-6 TRBV5-1 TRBD2 .
TGCGCCAGCAGCTTGGCCACTAGTTTCGGGGAGCTGTTTTTT CASSLATSFGELFF TRBJ2-2 TRBV5-1 . few
TGCGCCAGCAACATCTGGTCCAGTGGGAATCAGCCCCAGCATTTT CASNIWSSGNQPQHF TRBJ1-5 TRBV10-1 . once
TGTGCCAGCAGCCGCCATGCCCAGGGAATGAACACTGAAGCTTTCTTT CASSRHAQGMNTEAFF TRBJ1-1 TRBV7-6 . few
TGTGCCAGCTCACCATCCGTAACAGGGAGAACCACCGGGGAGCTGTTTTTT CASSPSVTGRTTGELFF TRBJ2-2 TRBV18 . .
TGCGCCAGCAGTGCCCTACAGACTGTCTCCTACGAGCAGTACTTC CASSALQTVSYEQYF TRBJ2-7 TRBV23-1 . few